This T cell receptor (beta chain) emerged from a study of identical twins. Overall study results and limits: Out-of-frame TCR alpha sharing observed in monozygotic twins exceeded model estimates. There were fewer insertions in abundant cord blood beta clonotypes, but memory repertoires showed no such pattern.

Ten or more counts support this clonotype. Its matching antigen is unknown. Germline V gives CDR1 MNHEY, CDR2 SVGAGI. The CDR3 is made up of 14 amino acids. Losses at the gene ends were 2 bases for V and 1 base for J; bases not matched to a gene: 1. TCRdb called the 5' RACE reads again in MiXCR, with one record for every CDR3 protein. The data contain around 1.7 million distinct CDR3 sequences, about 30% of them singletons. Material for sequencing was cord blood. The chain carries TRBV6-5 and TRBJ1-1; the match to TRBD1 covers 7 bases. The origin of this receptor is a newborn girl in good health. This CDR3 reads CASSYRTGNTEAFF. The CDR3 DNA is TGTGCCAGCAGTTACCGGACAGGGAACACTGAAGCTTTCTTT.